The 29 T cell receptor beta chains below come from one sample, sequenced in a study of CD8 T cells in Susac syndrome (dated 2019 in TCRdb). Libraries came from the immunoSEQ multiplex PCR assay. RNA was extracted with the RNeasy kit and 0.5 to 1 ug was reverse transcribed using random hexamers. TCRdb took the public reads, trimmed them with fastp at Q25, ran MiXCR for clone calling and kept in-frame beta chains. Entries are consolidated by CDR3 protein sequence, retaining the most common genes and DNA. The sample has 60,000 to 75,000 distinct CDR3 sequences on record, approximately 95% of them singletons. The ten top clones hold roughly 0.24% of the sample. The sequenced sample was CD8+ T cells from PBMCs. The receptors were sampled from a human donor in good health.

This chain connects TRBV3-1 to TRBJ2-1; D gene uncertain. The V gene's germline CDR1 is LGHDT and CDR2 YNNKEL (reference sequence). The CDR3 length is 16 residues. The ends were cut back, 3 bases at V and 3 bases at J, with 15 bases in the middle. The CDR3 loop reads CASSHSSRLIYNEQFF. CDR3 nucleotides: TGTGCCAGCAGCCACTCAAGCCGGCTGATCTACAATGAGCAGTTCTTC.

This chain connects TRBV15 to TRBJ2-1; 10 positions agree with TRBD1. CDR3 length: 16 amino acids. Trimming took 2 bases from V and 5 from J; bases not matched to a gene: 6. Per the germline V gene, CDR1 is LNHNV and CDR2 is YYDKDF (reference sequence). CDR3 nucleotide sequence: TGTGCCACCAGCAGATCGGACAGGGGGTTCGACAATGAGCAGTTCTTC. Translated, it gives CATSRSDRGFDNEQFF.

The chain joins TRBV6-2 or TRBV6-3 to TRBJ1-1, with D hard to call. The germline CDR1 and CDR2 sequences are MNHEY and SVGEGT. The CDR3 is 12 amino acids. V lost 2 bases, J lost 8 bases, and 9 bases lay in between. The CDR3 DNA follows: TGTGCCAGCAGTTACGGAGAGTTAGAAGCTTTCTTT. Protein sequence: CASSYGELEAFF.

The rearrangement uses TRBV7-9 and TRBJ2-3, with 9 bases matching TRBD1. CDR1 SEHNR and CDR2 FQNEAQ come from the germline V gene (reference sequence). The CDR3 consists of 16 residues. V lost 5 bases, J lost 5 bases, and 11 bases stayed unmatched. CDR3 nucleotide sequence: TGTGCCAGCAGCCCAACCCCGGGACAGGGAATAGATACGCAGTATTTT. Translating it yields CASSPTPGQGIDTQYF.

The chain combines TRBV13 with TRBJ1-5; no clear D. Between the trimmed V and J ends, which lost 5 bases and 4 bases, there was a span of 6 bases. Per germline, CDR1 PRHDT and CDR2 FYEKMQ (reference sequence). The CDR3 loop spans 12 amino acids. This CDR3 is CASSQSNQPQHF. In nucleotides, the CDR3 is TGTGCCAGCAGCCAATCAAATCAGCCCCAGCATTTT.

The gene calls are TRBV29-1 and TRBJ1-6; 9 bases are shared with TRBD1. The CDR3 is 15 amino acids. The germline CDR1 and CDR2 sequences are SQVTM and ANQGSEA. V was clipped by 3 bases and J by 7 bases; unmatched bases: 7. The CDR3 sequence is CSVEFRDRANSPLHF. Here the CDR3 DNA reads TGCAGCGTTGAGTTCCGGGACAGGGCAAATTCACCCCTCCACTTT.

CDR3 bases: TGTGCCAGCAGCCAACTCCCCGTTAGGACCCAGTACTTC. As protein: CASSQLPVRTQYF. The chain carries TRBV27 and TRBJ2-5, with D hard to call. CDR1 is MNHEY and CDR2 is SMNVEV in the germline V gene (reference sequence). V lost 6 bases, J lost 7 bases, and 15 bases lay in between. The CDR3 extends over 13 amino acids.

CDR3 in DNA: TGTGCCAGCAGGGGTTCGGGGGCCGAGGCTTTCTTT. It is translated as CASRGSGAEAFF. The rearrangement uses TRBV2 and TRBJ1-1; possibly TRBD1 for D (6 bases). V was pared by 6 bases and J by 11 bases, with 16 bases between. The germline V gene encodes CDR1 SNHLY and CDR2 FYNNEI. The CDR3 is 12 amino acids.

The gene calls are TRBV30 and TRBJ2-7; no clear D. The germline gives CDR1 GTSNPN, CDR2 SVGIG (reference sequence). V lost 0 bases and J 0 bases, leaving 6 bases between the germline ends. The CDR3 runs to 13 residues. CDR3 sequence reads: CAWSVGVSYEQYF. CDR3 nucleotides: TGTGCCTGGAGTGTTGGCGTCTCCTACGAGCAGTACTTC.

The rearrangement uses TRBV11-3 and TRBJ2-3; 9 bases are shared with TRBD2. The CDR3 spans 16 residues. The V and J ends lost 5 bases and 6 bases, in that order; junction bases with no gene match: 12. The germline CDR1 and CDR2 sequences are SGHNT and YENEEA. The chain's CDR3 is CASSRGPGLAGDTQYF. The CDR3, as DNA: TGTGCCAGCAGCAGAGGACCGGGACTAGCAGGGGATACGCAGTATTTT.

V and J are TRBV24-1 and TRBJ2-1, with no clear D. Trimming shortened V by 4 bases and J by 8 bases, and 14 bases separated the two germline ends. The CDR3 is made up of 14 amino acids. CDR1 KGHDR and CDR2 SFDVKD come from the germline V gene. The CDR3 sequence is CATSDPFSGDEQFF. The CDR3 bases are TGTGCCACCAGTGACCCGTTCTCTGGGGATGAGCAGTTCTTC.

The chain links TRBV5-1 to TRBJ2-2, with a weak D call TRBD2 (5 bases). CDR1 and CDR2 (germline): SGHRS, YFSETQ. V shed 4 bases and J shed 3 bases, with 7 bases lying between them. This CDR3 region has 13 residues. The CDR3 loop is CASSEGYTGELFF. CDR3 DNA sequence: TGCGCCAGCAGCGAGGGATACACCGGGGAGCTGTTTTTT.

V gene TRBV15 combines with J gene TRBJ1-4; 8 nucleotides match TRBD1. The CDR3 length is 14 residues. V lost 6 bases, J lost 5 bases, and 5 bases stayed unmatched. The germline CDR1 and CDR2 sequences are LNHNV and YYDKDF (reference sequence). CDR3 amino acids: CATRQGALNEKLFF. The CDR3 DNA reads TGTGCCACCAGGCAGGGGGCGTTAAATGAAAAACTGTTTTTT.

The V and J genes are TRBV3-1 and TRBJ2-4; 12 positions match TRBD2. Germline CDR1 and CDR2: LGHDT and YNNKEL (reference sequence). The trim removed 6 bases at V and 4 bases at J, leaving 10 bases unmatched. This CDR3 contains 17 residues. CDR3 DNA: TGTGCCAGCAGTTCACTAGCGGGGGGCGGAGGAAAAAACATTCAGTACTTC. This sequence encodes CASSSLAGGGGKNIQYF. The complete variable domain, with remaining parts taken from reference TRBV3-1 and TRBJ2-4, reads DTAVSQTPKYLVTQMGNDKSIKCEQNLGHDTMYWYKQDSKKFLKIMFSYNNKELIINETVPNRFSPKSPDKAHLNLHINSLELGDSAVYFCASSSLAGGGGKNIQYFGAGTRLSVL.

The rearrangement joins TRBV11-2 to TRBJ2-2; TRBD2 agrees at 12 bases. With 5 bases clipped from V and 3 bases from J, the junction kept 7 bases outside the gene matches. Per germline, CDR1 SGHAT and CDR2 FQNNGV. This CDR3 comprises 17 residues. In nucleotides, the CDR3 is TGTGCCAGCAGCCCTCGACTAGCGGGGGCTTACACCGGGGAGCTGTTTTTT. Translating it yields CASSPRLAGAYTGELFF.

The chain couples TRBV4-3 to TRBJ2-3; D remains ambiguous. V was trimmed by 0 bases and J by 0 bases, leaving 7 bases between them. Germline V gives CDR1 LGHNA, CDR2 YSLEER. The CDR3 is made up of 15 amino acids. The CDR3 DNA reads as TGCGCCAGCAGCCAAGAATCCCGTAGCACAGATACGCAGTATTTT. Translated, it gives CASSQESRSTDTQYF.

This clonotype was counted only a few times. V and J are TRBV6-5 and TRBJ2-7; 7 positions match TRBD1. The germline V gene encodes CDR1 MNHEY and CDR2 SVGAGI. This CDR3 is 13 amino acids long. V shed 5 bases and J 1 base; nucleotides not matched to a gene: 2. DNA for the CDR3: TGTGCCAGCAGTCCGGGACAGTCCTACGAGCAGTACTTC. This sequence encodes CASSPGQSYEQYF.

This clonotype was counted between two and nine times. This chain uses TRBV28 with TRBJ1-1; D unclear. From germline, CDR1 is MDHEN and CDR2 SYDVKM. The CDR3 extends over 11 amino acids. Between the trimmed V and J ends, which lost 2 bases and 5 bases, there was a span of 3 bases. The CDR3 nucleotides are TGTGCCAGCAGTTTAATTACTGAAGCTTTCTTT. Translation: CASSLITEAFF. Together with reference TRBV28 and TRBJ1-1, the CDR3 gives the full variable domain: DVKVTQSSRYLVKRTGEKVFLECVQDMDHENMFWYRQDPGLGLRLIYFSYDVKMKEKGDIPEGYSVSREKKERFSLILESASTNQTSMYLCASSLITEAFFGQGTRLTVV.

The V gene is TRBV4-1, the J gene TRBJ2-6; TRBD1 matches at 7 bases. V gave up 0 bases and J gave up 4 bases; unmatched junction bases: 3. The length of the CDR3 is 16 residues. Per germline, CDR1 MGHRA and CDR2 YSYEKL. CDR3 residues: CASSQERGLGANVLTF. As DNA, the CDR3 is TGCGCCAGCAGCCAAGAGAGGGGGCTGGGGGCCAACGTCCTGACTTTC.

The chain is built from TRBV28 and TRBJ2-5; D remains unclear. CDR3 length equals 13 residues. From germline, CDR1 is MDHEN and CDR2 SYDVKM. Trimming pared 3 bases from V and 4 bases from J, leaving 9 bases between. CDR3 residues: CASSFLDGETQYF. The CDR3 nucleotides read TGTGCCAGCAGTTTCCTCGACGGAGAGACCCAGTACTTC.

The rearrangement uses TRBV6-2 or TRBV6-3 and TRBJ2-3; D is ambiguous. Germline CDR1 reads MNHEY; CDR2 reads SVGEGT. V was cut by 5 bases and J by 0 bases, with 6 bases left in between. The CDR3 is 13 residues long. Here the CDR3 DNA reads TGTGCCAGCAGTATGTTTAGCACAGATACGCAGTATTTT. This encodes CASSMFSTDTQYF.

The V and J genes are TRBV7-9 and TRBJ1-2, with 7 bases aligning to TRBD1. The CDR3 totals 16 residues. V shed 5 bases and J 3 bases; nucleotides not matched to a gene: 12. CDR1 and CDR2 (germline): SEHNR, FQNEAQ (reference sequence). CDR3 loop: CASSRTITGDDYGYTF. CDR3 DNA sequence: TGTGCCAGCAGCCGAACTATTACAGGGGACGACTATGGCTACACCTTC.

This chain links TRBV19 with TRBJ1-5, with D uncertain. The CDR3 consists of 14 residues. The germline V gene has CDR1 LNHDA and CDR2 SQIVND (reference sequence). V was shortened by 1 base and J by 5 bases, with 9 bases between the two germline ends. For the CDR3, the DNA is TGTGCCAGTAGTATAGCAGACGGGGATCAGCCCCAGCATTTT. Protein: CASSIADGDQPQHF.

V and J are TRBV28 and TRBJ1-4; D is undetermined. Germline CDR1 MDHEN, CDR2 SYDVKM. The CDR3 totals 14 residues. V was clipped by 1 base and J by 8 bases, with 11 bases between them. The CDR3, as DNA: TGTGCCAGCAGTTTATCGGCATTAGGGGAAAAACTGTTTTTT. Translated: CASSLSALGEKLFF. The full variable domain, completed using reference TRBV28 and TRBJ1-4, is DVKVTQSSRYLVKRTGEKVFLECVQDMDHENMFWYRQDPGLGLRLIYFSYDVKMKEKGDIPEGYSVSREKKERFSLILESASTNQTSMYLCASSLSALGEKLFFGSGTQLSVL.

This CDR3 is CASSLDLGPSYTF. CDR3 sequence (DNA): TGTGCCAGCAGCTTAGATCTGGGGCCAAGCTACACCTTC. The J gene is TRBJ1-2, the V gene TRBV11-2, with D possibly TRBD1 on 5 matching bases. Trimming pared 0 bases from V and 9 bases from J, leaving 11 bases between. This CDR3 contains 13 residues. CDR1 SGHAT and CDR2 FQNNGV come from the germline V gene.

The V call is TRBV7-9, the J call TRBJ1-1; D remains ambiguous. Germline-derived CDR1 and CDR2 are SEHNR and FQNEAQ (reference sequence). There are 15 residues in the CDR3. Trimming stripped 4 bases from V and 4 bases from J, with 16 bases between. The CDR3 region has the DNA TGTGCCAGCAGCTCGGATATCAGTAGACGCACTGAAGCTTTCTTT. Encoded protein: CASSSDISRRTEAFF.

The genes are TRBV7-9 and TRBJ2-3; D is perhaps TRBD2 (5 bases). Trimming removed 7 bases at V and 6 bases at J, with 11 bases between. The CDR3 contains 12 residues. Germline-derived CDR1 and CDR2 are SEHNR and FQNEAQ (reference sequence). Here the CDR3 reads CASTGMTDTQYF. CDR3 coding DNA: TGTGCCAGCACGGGAATGACGGATACGCAGTATTTT.

CDR3 amino acids: CASSASVAGGIFTDTQYF. DNA of the CDR3: TGTGCCAGCAGCGCCTCGGTAGCGGGGGGGATATTCACAGATACGCAGTATTTT. V gene TRBV9 combines with J gene TRBJ2-3; 11 nucleotides align to TRBD2. The ends lost 3 bases at V and 2 bases at J; junction bases unmatched: 11. The CDR3 consists of 18 residues. Per the germline V gene, CDR1 is SGDLS and CDR2 is YYNGEE.

The chain combines TRBV27 with TRBJ2-7; no definite D call. The CDR3 sequence is 14 residues long. The V gene's germline CDR1 is MNHEY and CDR2 SMNVEV (reference sequence). The V end was cut by 4 bases, the J end by 0 bases, with 10 bases between. This CDR3 is CASSSTESSYEQYV. The CDR3 DNA is TGTGCCAGCAGTTCGACTGAGAGCTCCTACGAGCAGTACGTC.